The next 23 T cell receptor beta chains were all read from a single sample in a study of CD8 T cells in ankylosing spondylitis. Their recognized antigens are unknown. General study points: Seemingly characteristic of ankylosing spondylitis blood was a TCR beta motif consisting of about 8 highly homologous variants.

MiXCR, run by TCRdb on the 5' RACE reads, gives a single entry per CDR3 protein. The sample includes about 800,000 distinct CDR3 sequences, about 11% of them seen just once. What was sequenced was blood, either unsorted or a sorted T cell fraction (not recorded which). The receptors derive from a male donor with ankylosing spondylitis.

The chain links TRBV20-1 to TRBJ2-7; TRBD1 aligns across 7 bases. The CDR3 extends over 13 amino acids. In germline, CDR1 is DFQATT, CDR2 SNEGSKA (reference sequence). J was trimmed by 0 bases and V by 4 bases; bases with no gene match: 3. CDR3 coding DNA: TGCAGTGCTAAGGGACAGTTCTCCTACGAGCAGTACTTC. This codes for CSAKGQFSYEQYF.

The rearrangement joins TRBV18 to TRBJ2-1; TRBD2 matches 9 bases. This CDR3 has 15 amino acids. Germline V gives CDR1 KGHSH, CDR2 LQKENI. The junction had 5 bases not matched to a gene; V was cut back by 8 bases and J by 0 bases. The DNA of the CDR3 is TGTGCCAGCGGGACTAGCCCTAGCTCCTACAATGAGCAGTTCTTC. This gives the protein CASGTSPSSYNEQFF.

The V and J genes are TRBV6-1 and TRBJ2-7; 10 positions agree with TRBD2. Trimming removed 0 bases from V and 2 bases from J; junction bases left unmatched: 7. The CDR3 has 17 amino acids. Germline V gene sequence: CDR1 MNHNS, CDR2 SASEGT. The CDR3 here is CASSEAASGRRAYEQYF. CDR3 in DNA: TGTGCCAGCAGTGAAGCGGCTAGCGGGAGACGGGCCTACGAGCAGTACTTC.

The chain has TRBV10-3 and TRBJ2-7, with 10 bases aligning to TRBD2. The CDR3 runs 14 residues. V lost 5 bases, J lost 0 bases, and 1 base stayed unmatched. Germline CDR1 ENHRY, CDR2 SYGVKD. This CDR3 is CAISSGRASYEQYF. As DNA, the CDR3 is TGTGCCATCAGTAGCGGGAGGGCCTCCTACGAGCAGTACTTC.

V gene TRBV12-3 or TRBV12-4 combines with J gene TRBJ2-2; D possibly uses TRBD1 or TRBD2 (5 bases each). V lost 8 bases and J 7 bases, leaving 17 bases between the germline ends. The CDR3 covers 14 residues. The CDR3 loop reads CASYTWGISGELFF. DNA of the CDR3: TGTGCCAGCTACACGTGGGGGATTAGCGGGGAGCTGTTTTTT.

The gene calls are TRBV6-2 or TRBV6-3 and TRBJ2-3; 13 positions match TRBD2. Germline V gene data show CDR1 as MNHEY and CDR2 as SVGEGT. Trimming at V came to 6 bases and at J to 7 bases, leaving 10 bases not matched to a gene. The CDR3 loop spans 16 amino acids. CDR3 amino acids: CASRFRTSGRKHTQYF. The CDR3 DNA reads as TGTGCCAGCAGGTTCCGGACTAGCGGGAGAAAACATACGCAGTATTTT.

This clonotype occurred a few times. The chain is built from TRBV5-1 and TRBJ2-1; D is ambiguous. Trimming pared 0 bases from V and 0 bases from J, leaving 7 bases between. Germline lookup yields CDR1 SGHRS and CDR2 YFSETQ. The CDR3 runs to 15 residues. The CDR3 DNA sequence: TGCGCCAGCAGCTTGGATGTCCCCTCCTACAATGAGCAGTTCTTC. Its protein product is CASSLDVPSYNEQFF. Filled out from reference TRBV5-1 and TRBJ2-1, the complete variable domain reads KAGVTQTPRYLIKTRGQQVTLSCSPISGHRSVSWYQQTPGQGLQFLFEYFSETQRNKGNFPGRFSGRQFSNSRSEMNVSTLELGDSALYLCASSLDVPSYNEQFFGPGTRLTVL.

This clonotype came up a few times. The chain recombines TRBV7-8 with TRBJ2-2; D is unresolved. Trimming removed 1 base from V and 1 base from J, with 10 bases in between. CDR1 SGHVS and CDR2 FQNEAQ come from the germline V gene. This CDR3 contains 16 residues. The CDR3 reads CASSLVLPVNTGELFF. The CDR3 DNA reads TGTGCCAGCAGCTTAGTCCTTCCTGTGAACACCGGGGAGCTGTTTTTT.

This chain links TRBV6-1 with TRBJ2-1; D not certain. There are 13 residues in the CDR3. CDR1 MNHNS and CDR2 SASEGT come from the germline V gene. Trimming left V 7 bases short and J 8 bases short, with 15 bases between. The CDR3 reads CASTSGQADEQFF. The CDR3 bases are TGTGCCAGCACCTCTGGTCAGGCCGATGAGCAGTTCTTC.

The chain couples TRBV10-3 to TRBJ2-7; weak D call: TRBD1 (8 bases). Trimming left V 8 bases short and J 6 bases short, with 17 bases between. The germline V gene has CDR1 ENHRY and CDR2 SYGVKD. The CDR3 loop spans 13 amino acids. CDR3 region: CAIGAQGGGEQYF. CDR3 in DNA: TGTGCCATCGGAGCACAGGGGGGGGGCGAGCAGTACTTC.

This clonotype came up a few times. The chain links TRBV10-3 to TRBJ2-3; tentative D call: TRBD1 (6 bases). The CDR3 consists of 15 residues. Looked up from germline, CDR1 is ENHRY and CDR2 is SYGVKD. V was trimmed by 4 bases and J by 2 bases, leaving 13 bases between them. The CDR3 is CAISVGQGITDTQYF. In nucleotides, the CDR3 is TGTGCCATCAGTGTAGGGCAGGGGATCACAGATACGCAGTATTTT.

The chain carries TRBV7-2 and TRBJ1-2; tentatively, D is TRBD1 (6 bases). Germline-derived CDR1 and CDR2 are SGHTA and FQGNSA. This CDR3 is built from 15 residues. V was clipped by 1 base and J by 4 bases, with 13 bases between them. The CDR3 sequence: CASSLDRGGFYGYTF. CDR3 DNA sequence: TGTGCCAGCAGCTTAGATAGGGGGGGATTCTATGGCTACACCTTC.

This clonotype was detected ten times or more. The chain is built from TRBV29-1 and TRBJ2-3, with 10 nucleotides matching TRBD1. V gave up 7 bases and J gave up 4 bases; unmatched junction bases: 8. The CDR3 runs to 14 residues. The germline V gene has CDR1 SQVTM and CDR2 ANQGSEA. CDR3 region: CSGNRDRGSDTQYF. The CDR3 nucleotides read TGCAGCGGAAATCGGGACAGGGGCTCAGATACGCAGTATTTT.

J is TRBJ2-4 and V is TRBV5-4, with D tentatively TRBD2 (6 bases). V was clipped by 4 bases and J by 6 bases, with 17 bases between them. CDR3 length equals 15 residues. The germline V gene has CDR1 SGHNT and CDR2 YYREEE (reference sequence). The chain's CDR3 is CASSLRSVGGNIQYF. The CDR3 DNA is TGTGCCAGCAGCCTCAGGAGCGTGGGAGGAAACATTCAGTACTTC.

The CDR3 nucleotides are TGTGCCTGGAGTGTACCGGGGGGTAGCTATGGCTACACCTTC. Amino acid sequence: CAWSVPGGSYGYTF. The chain uses TRBV30 and TRBJ1-2, with D possibly TRBD1 on 5 matching bases. Germline V lookup: CDR1 GTSNPN, CDR2 SVGIG (reference sequence). V was pared by 0 bases and J by 4 bases, with 12 bases between. The CDR3 has 14 amino acids.

This chain connects TRBV7-2 to TRBJ1-2; 9 nucleotides match TRBD1. The CDR3 spans 15 residues. CDR1 and CDR2 (germline): SGHTA, FQGNSA. J gave up 2 bases and V 6 bases, and 7 bases lay outside the gene matches. The CDR3: CASRSRTGGNYGYTF. The DNA for the CDR3 is TGTGCCAGCAGATCAAGAACAGGGGGCAACTATGGCTACACCTTC.

The gene calls are TRBV10-3 and TRBJ1-1; no reliable D call. The CDR3 loop spans 13 amino acids. V lost 5 bases to trimming and J lost 0 bases, with 7 bases between them. Germline CDR1 ENHRY, CDR2 SYGVKD. Here the CDR3 reads CAISRLLNTEAFF. In DNA form, the CDR3 reads TGTGCCATCAGTCGGCTCCTGAACACTGAAGCTTTCTTT.

This rearrangement joins TRBV20-1 to TRBJ2-1; D might be TRBD2 (6 bases). Germline V gives CDR1 DFQATT, CDR2 SNEGSKA (reference sequence). This CDR3 contains 12 residues. The ends were cut back, 5 bases at V and 5 bases at J, with 10 bases in the middle. The CDR3 reads CSARRENNEQFF. CDR3 in DNA: TGCAGTGCTCGGAGGGAGAACAATGAGCAGTTCTTC.

V and J are TRBV10-3 and TRBJ2-5, with D uncertain. The ends were cut back, 2 bases at V and 5 bases at J, with 9 bases in the middle. Per the germline V gene, CDR1 is ENHRY and CDR2 is SYGVKD. The CDR3 loop spans 13 amino acids. CDR3 residues: CAISEVLGETQYF. As DNA, the CDR3 is TGTGCCATCAGTGAGGTCCTGGGGGAGACCCAGTACTTC.

V usage is TRBV20-1 and J usage is TRBJ2-7; D remains ambiguous. Trimming took off 3 bases at V and 2 bases at J, with 20 bases between the two ends. The CDR3 covers 16 residues. Germline CDR1 reads DFQATT; CDR2 reads SNEGSKA (reference sequence). Here the CDR3 reads CSASSPGSVEAYEQYF. The DNA of the CDR3 is TGCAGTGCTAGTTCCCCCGGGTCAGTAGAGGCCTACGAGCAGTACTTC.

This clonotype turned up a few times. The V and J genes are TRBV5-1 and TRBJ2-5; 7 positions agree with TRBD2. This CDR3 has 17 amino acids. Trimming at V came to 1 base and at J to 5 bases, leaving 14 bases not matched to a gene. Germline V gene lookup returns CDR1 SGHRS and CDR2 YFSETQ. CDR3: CASSLPLAGGNGETQYF. CDR3 DNA sequence: TGCGCCAGCAGCTTGCCACTTGCCGGGGGGAATGGCGAGACCCAGTACTTC.

In its sample, this clonotype was seen a few times. The rearrangement joins TRBV28 to TRBJ1-3; no firm D call. CDR3 length: 16 residues. Germline V gene data show CDR1 as MDHEN and CDR2 as SYDVKM. The germline V and J ends were trimmed by 3 bases and 2 bases, with 14 bases remaining between them. In DNA form, the CDR3 reads TGTGCCAGCAGTTTCGGCGGTGGGTTAACTGGAAACACCATATATTTT. Protein sequence: CASSFGGGLTGNTIYF. The variable domain in full, completed from reference TRBV28 and TRBJ1-3, reads DVKVTQSSRYLVKRTGEKVFLECVQDMDHENMFWYRQDPGLGLRLIYFSYDVKMKEKGDIPEGYSVSREKKERFSLILESASTNQTSMYLCASSFGGGLTGNTIYFGEGSWLTVV.

This clonotype was seen more than once but under ten times. The chain is built from TRBV3-1 and TRBJ2-2; D uncertain. Trimming left V 2 bases short and J 3 bases short, with 19 bases between. Germline V gene sequence: CDR1 LGHDT, CDR2 YNNKEL (reference sequence). The CDR3 is 18 amino acids. The CDR3 DNA follows: TGTGCCAGCAGCCAAAGGCGGCTTAGATCCACCTACACCGGGGAGCTGTTTTTT. It encodes CASSQRRLRSTYTGELFF. The variable domain in full, completed from reference TRBV3-1 and TRBJ2-2, reads DTAVSQTPKYLVTQMGNDKSIKCEQNLGHDTMYWYKQDSKKFLKIMFSYNNKELIINETVPNRFSPKSPDKAHLNLHINSLELGDSAVYFCASSQRRLRSTYTGELFFGEGSRLTVL.